This entry describes one T cell receptor delta chain. This CDR3 has 28 amino acids. The V gene lost 1 base and the J gene lost 0 bases, with 48 bases spanning the gap. CDR1 is TSWWSYY and CDR2 is QGS in the germline V gene. The data stem from a study of gamma-delta chains in newborns, infants, children. At the level of the study: Polyclonal expansion of innate γδ T cells after birth follows microbial exposure.

TCRdb reprocessed the reads using CATT. The repertoire has 10,000 or so delta-chain clones, 3% to 4.5% of them found once; the top ten carry roughly 8.7%. The sequencing input was blood. The origin of this receptor is a child who was a newborn, infant or young child, either healthy, febrile or measles-vaccinated (not recorded which). This chain connects TRDV1 to TRDJ1; D may be TRDD2 (7 bases). CDR3 DNA sequence: TGTGCTCTTGGGGAACGGACCCATTCCTACGGCCTCGACAGGAAACGCAGCCACTGGGTCCCGTACACCGATAAACTCATCTTT. This sequence encodes CALGERTHSYGLDRKRSHWVPYTDKLIF.